These 25 T cell receptor beta chains share one sample of origin, sequenced in a study of patients and donors after allogeneic stem cell transplantation. Via MiXCR, TCRdb re-called the RT-PCR reads, giving one row per CDR3 protein. In the table there are about 160,000 distinct CDR3 sequences, approximately 24% of which are singletons. The source material was blood, either unsorted or a sorted T cell fraction (not recorded which). Every receptor here comes from a human donor who was either an allogeneic HSCT recipient or a stem cell or donor lymphocyte infusion donor (not recorded which). It is not recorded whose cells these are; they may come from a transplant donor.

The chain recombines TRBV6-1 with TRBJ1-5; D gene unclear. CDR3 length: 11 residues. The V gene's germline CDR1 is MNHNS and CDR2 SASEGT. V was cut by 8 bases and J by 10 bases, with 12 bases left in between. This chain's CDR3 is CASGALGPQHF. The CDR3 DNA follows: TGTGCCAGCGGCGCACTAGGACCCCAGCATTTT.

V is TRBV5-6 and J is TRBJ1-2; 10 bases match TRBD1. The V gene end was trimmed by 4 bases and the J gene end by 7 bases; junction bases not matched to a gene: 16. Per the germline V gene, CDR1 is SGHDT and CDR2 is YYEEEE. The CDR3 loop spans 17 amino acids. The CDR3 DNA follows: TGTGCCAGCAGCCCGAAGCCGGGACAGGGGATTCCCGGTGGCTACACCTTC. It codes for CASSPKPGQGIPGGYTF.

In its sample, this clonotype was seen a few times. The chain links TRBV11-2 to TRBJ1-5; D remains ambiguous. The germline gives CDR1 SGHAT, CDR2 FQNNGV. The CDR3 loop spans 15 amino acids. Trimming left V 0 bases short and J 2 bases short, with 8 bases between. For the CDR3, the DNA is TGTGCCAGCAGCTTAGATATATACGGCAATCAGCCCCAGCATTTT. Amino acid sequence: CASSLDIYGNQPQHF.

The V and J genes are TRBV5-3 and TRBJ2-5; 10 bases fit TRBD1. TRBV5-3 is designated an ORF whose function remains uncertain. The CDR3 spans 16 residues. V was pared by 3 bases and J by 1 base, with 6 bases of the junction left unmatched. Here the CDR3 DNA reads TGTGCCAGAAGCTCAGCCGGGACAGGGGTCCAAGAGACCCAGTACTTC. It encodes CARSSAGTGVQETQYF.

The chain couples TRBV19 to TRBJ2-1; 8 bases are a match to TRBD2. Germline CDR1 is LNHDA and CDR2 is SQIVND (reference sequence). This CDR3 comprises 16 residues. V dropped 5 bases and J dropped 8; count of bases not matched to a gene: 14. This CDR3 is CASSRPWAGGTDEQFF. Written as DNA, the CDR3 is TGTGCCAGTAGTCGCCCCTGGGCGGGGGGTACGGATGAGCAGTTCTTC.

This sequence joins TRBV7-9 and TRBJ2-1; no clear D. The ends were cut back, 0 bases at V and 9 bases at J, with 12 bases in the middle. The CDR3 sequence is 14 residues long. Per the germline V gene, CDR1 is SEHNR and CDR2 is FQNEAQ (reference sequence). In DNA, the CDR3 is TGTGCCAGCAGCTTAGCAACACCAACACGTGAGCAGTTCTTC. Its translation is CASSLATPTREQFF.

This clonotype was observed a few times. The chain employs TRBV18 and TRBJ1-5; weak D call: TRBD1 (5 bases). The germline V gene encodes CDR1 KGHSH and CDR2 LQKENI. The V and J ends lost 4 bases and 1 base respectively, with 23 bases between them. The CDR3 loop spans 19 amino acids. CDR3 nucleotide sequence: TGTGCCAGCTCACAGTCCCCCTCGTACAGGTCGGTCAGCAATCAGCCCCAGCATTTT. Its translation is CASSQSPSYRSVSNQPQHF.

The CDR3 sequence: CAISVAEGGVAFF. DNA of the CDR3: TGTGCCATCAGTGTAGCTGAAGGGGGGGTAGCTTTCTTT. The chain is built from TRBV10-3 and TRBJ1-1, with D maybe TRBD1 (6 bases). V was pared by 4 bases and J by 10 bases, with 16 bases between. The germline V gene has CDR1 ENHRY and CDR2 SYGVKD. This CDR3 has 13 amino acids.

In its sample, this clonotype was seen a few times. This CDR3 is CATSGRDRGNYGYTF. CDR3 DNA sequence: TGTGCCACCAGTGGAAGGGACAGGGGAAACTATGGCTACACCTTC. The chain combines TRBV24-1 with TRBJ1-2, with 10 bases lining up with TRBD1. Unmatched junction bases numbered 4, after V lost 5 bases and J lost 2 bases. CDR1 KGHDR and CDR2 SFDVKD come from the germline V gene. The CDR3 length is 15 residues.

This chain links TRBV20-1 with TRBJ2-7; D is perhaps TRBD1 (6 bases). The CDR3 is made up of 14 amino acids. The ends were cut back, 6 bases at V and 2 bases at J, with 17 bases in the middle. Germline V CDR1 and CDR2: DFQATT, SNEGSKA (reference sequence). CDR3 protein: CSAPPQGKTYEQYF. The CDR3 region has the DNA TGCAGTGCCCCGCCGCAGGGGAAAACCTACGAGCAGTACTTC.

There are a few counts of this clonotype. This sequence joins TRBV20-1 and TRBJ1-1, with 8 bases fitting TRBD1. This CDR3 is built from 14 residues. The junction had 10 bases not matched to a gene; V was cut back by 0 bases and J by 10 bases. The V gene's germline CDR1 is DFQATT and CDR2 SNEGSKA (reference sequence). In DNA, the CDR3 is TGCAGTGCTAGAGATGCAGGGGGCGCGGAGAGAGCTTTCTTT. It yields the protein CSARDAGGAERAFF.

This clonotype has only a few counts. The chain recombines TRBV25-1 with TRBJ2-2, with 14 nucleotides matching TRBD2. There are 17 residues in the CDR3. CDR1 and CDR2 from the germline V gene are MGHDK and SYGVNS. Trimming took 7 bases from V and 0 from J; bases not matched to a gene: 4. CDR3 coding DNA: TGTGCCAGCACCGCGGGACTAGCGGGAGCGAACACCGGGGAGCTGTTTTTT. It yields the protein CASTAGLAGANTGELFF.

This clonotype was recorded a few times. This rearrangement joins TRBV29-1 to TRBJ1-1; no firm D call. V was pared by 6 bases and J by 2 bases, with 13 bases between. The CDR3 runs 13 residues. Germline V gene lookup returns CDR1 SQVTM and CDR2 ANQGSEA. The CDR3 loop is CSVLGQLNTEAFF. CDR3 in DNA: TGCAGCGTCTTGGGTCAACTAAACACTGAAGCTTTCTTT.

This clonotype was found a few times. For the CDR3, the DNA is TGTGCCATCAGGGGTTGGTTTAACTATGGCTACACCTTC. Translated, it gives CAIRGWFNYGYTF. The chain joins TRBV28 to TRBJ1-2, with D tentatively TRBD1 (6 bases). With 10 bases removed from V and 1 base from J, the gap between germline ends came to 13 bases. This CDR3 is 13 amino acids long. The germline V gene has CDR1 MDHEN and CDR2 SYDVKM.

The chain has TRBV6-5 and TRBJ2-7; D unresolved. From germline, CDR1 is MNHEY and CDR2 SVGAGI. This CDR3 region has 15 residues. Trimming removed 5 bases from V and 0 bases from J, with 14 bases in between. The CDR3 here is CASSPSGAGSYEQYF. The DNA for the CDR3 is TGTGCCAGCAGTCCCTCTGGCGCCGGCTCCTACGAGCAGTACTTC.

The rearrangement links TRBV5-1 to TRBJ1-3; a possible D gene is TRBD1 (6 bases). V was clipped by 3 bases and J by 4 bases, with 11 bases between them. Germline CDR1 reads SGHRS; CDR2 reads YFSETQ. This CDR3 has 14 residues. This CDR3 is CASSWGAEGNTIYF. As DNA, the CDR3 is TGCGCCAGCAGCTGGGGGGCGGAAGGAAACACCATATATTTT.

This chain connects TRBV5-1 to TRBJ1-2, with 7 bases that match TRBD1. This CDR3 comprises 16 residues. After removal of 5 bases from V and 0 bases from J, the junction contained 10 bases not matched to a gene. Per the germline V gene, CDR1 is SGHRS and CDR2 is YFSETQ. CDR3 in DNA: TGCGCCAGCAGATTGACGGGACAGCGTACTAACTATGGCTACACCTTC. Amino acid sequence: CASRLTGQRTNYGYTF.

The rearrangement joins TRBV7-2 to TRBJ2-1, with D maybe TRBD1 (6 bases). The length of the CDR3 is 16 residues. Per the germline V gene, CDR1 is SGHTA and CDR2 is FQGNSA. V gave up 0 bases and J gave up 2 bases, with 11 bases separating them. CDR3 protein: CASSLASGQPYNEQFF. The CDR3 DNA sequence: TGTGCCAGCAGCTTAGCCTCGGGACAACCCTACAATGAGCAGTTCTTC.

V and J are TRBV20-1 and TRBJ1-2; no clear D. The CDR3 is 11 residues long. The V end lost 3 bases, the J end lost 8 bases, and 10 bases lay between the germline ends. The germline V gene has CDR1 DFQATT and CDR2 SNEGSKA (reference sequence). The CDR3 sequence is CSASGPSGYTF. CDR3 DNA sequence: TGCAGTGCTAGCGGTCCGTCCGGCTACACCTTC.

This chain links TRBV7-3 with TRBJ2-1; D not resolved. Germline V gives CDR1 SGHTA, CDR2 FQGTGA. The V and J ends lost 0 bases and 2 bases respectively, with 5 bases between them. The CDR3 has 14 residues. The CDR3 is CASSLTAPYNEQFF. CDR3 in DNA: TGTGCCAGCAGCTTAACGGCACCCTACAATGAGCAGTTCTTC.

The rearrangement joins TRBV29-1 to TRBJ1-2, with a weak D call TRBD1 (6 bases). This CDR3 comprises 12 residues. Germline loops: CDR1 SQVTM, CDR2 ANQGSEA. Trimming left V 6 bases short and J 4 bases short, with 12 bases between. CDR3 DNA: TGCAGCGTGGGGGCGGCGATCTATGGCTACACCTTC. This translates into CSVGAAIYGYTF. Combining the CDR3 with reference TRBV29-1 and TRBJ1-2 gives the whole variable domain SAVISQKPSRDICQRGTSLTIQCQVDSQVTMMFWYRQQPGQSLTLIATANQGSEATYESGFVIDKFPISRPNLTFSTLTVSNMSPEDSSIYLCSVGAAIYGYTFGSGTRLTVV.

This clonotype turned up a few times. The rearrangement links TRBV4-3 to TRBJ2-2; perhaps D is TRBD1 or TRBD2 (7 bases each). V lost 1 base to trimming and J lost 5 bases, with 14 bases between them. The CDR3 is 16 residues long. Germline V lookup: CDR1 LGHNA, CDR2 YSLEER. CDR3: CASSQASQGGTGELFF. The CDR3, as DNA: TGCGCCAGCAGCCAAGCATCGCAGGGGGGGACCGGGGAGCTGTTTTTT.

This clonotype has more than one count but fewer than ten. The chain joins TRBV30 to TRBJ1-1, with D unclear. Germline CDR1 GTSNPN, CDR2 SVGIG (reference sequence). The CDR3 runs 14 residues. Trimming removed 0 bases at V and 4 bases at J, with 12 bases between. The CDR3 coding sequence is TGTGCCTGGAGTGTACTTGAGGGCGGCACTGAAGCTTTCTTT. Translating it yields CAWSVLEGGTEAFF.

The gene calls are TRBV5-1 and TRBJ1-2; tentatively, D is TRBD1 (6 bases). CDR3 length equals 15 residues. With 4 bases removed from V and 3 bases from J, the gap between germline ends came to 16 bases. CDR1 is SGHRS, CDR2 YFSETQ, per germline. CDR3 DNA: TGCGCCAGCAGCCCGCGGGGGGCTGAATACTATGGCTACACCTTC. Protein: CASSPRGAEYYGYTF. The full variable domain, completed using reference TRBV5-1 and TRBJ1-2, is KAGVTQTPRYLIKTRGQQVTLSCSPISGHRSVSWYQQTPGQGLQFLFEYFSETQRNKGNFPGRFSGRQFSNSRSEMNVSTLELGDSALYLCASSPRGAEYYGYTFGSGTRLTVV.

CDR3 sequence (DNA): TGTGCCAGCAGTTACAAGAACACAGATACGCAGTATTTT. This gives the protein CASSYKNTDTQYF. V and J are TRBV6-6 and TRBJ2-3; D not certain. Germline V CDR1 and CDR2: MNHNY, SVGAGI (reference sequence). This CDR3 is 13 amino acids long. V was cut by 2 bases and J by 2 bases, with 5 bases left in between.